A single sample gave rise to the 30 T cell receptor beta chains below, sequenced in a study of CD8 T cells in Susac syndrome. An amount of RNA that ranged from roughly 0.45 to 1 ug was reverse transcribed with random hexamers. TCRdb ran MiXCR on the immunoSEQ multiplex PCR reads and lists one entry per CDR3 protein. The sample lists about 280,000 distinct CDR3 sequences, 70% to 90% seen once, with about 0.11% in the top ten. Sequencing was done on a sample of CD8+ T cells from PBMCs. These receptors were collected from a human donor with multiple sclerosis.

J is TRBJ1-5 and V is TRBV7-9, with D hard to call. This CDR3 region has 17 residues. In germline, CDR1 is SEHNR, CDR2 FQNEAQ (reference sequence). Trimming cost V 5 bases and J 1 base, with 18 bases left between them. CDR3 sequence reads: CASSPAGRAGSNQPQHF. In DNA form, the CDR3 reads TGTGCCAGCAGCCCCGCTGGGAGGGCGGGAAGCAATCAGCCCCAGCATTTT.

The genes are TRBV30 and TRBJ2-7; D not resolved. CDR3 length: 13 residues. V was shortened by 2 bases and J by 1 base, with 9 bases between the two germline ends. The V gene's germline CDR1 is GTSNPN and CDR2 SVGIG (reference sequence). The DNA of the CDR3 is TGTGCCTGGAGTCCTCCCTTGTCCTACGAGCAGTACTTC. It codes for CAWSPPLSYEQYF.

The chain joins TRBV27 to TRBJ2-7; no clear D. This CDR3 has 13 residues. V was trimmed by 5 bases and J by 9 bases, leaving 17 bases between them. Germline V lookup: CDR1 MNHEY, CDR2 SMNVEV (reference sequence). CDR3 residues: CASSPGLQLGQYF. CDR3 nucleotides: TGTGCCAGCAGTCCCGGGCTCCAGCTCGGGCAGTACTTC.

This chain connects TRBV9 to TRBJ2-1; D remains ambiguous. The V and J ends lost 5 bases and 6 bases respectively, with 15 bases between them. Germline V gives CDR1 SGDLS, CDR2 YYNGEE. The CDR3 covers 14 residues. CDR3 residues: CASRDILGGNEQFF. The CDR3 DNA reads TGTGCCAGCAGAGATATCCTAGGTGGCAATGAGCAGTTCTTC.

The rearrangement joins TRBV19 to TRBJ1-1; the D is unclear. CDR3 length: 16 residues. V was shortened by 0 bases and J by 5 bases, with 16 bases between the two germline ends. CDR1 and CDR2 (germline): LNHDA, SQIVND (reference sequence). The CDR3 protein is CASSIEPGGEDTEAFF. The CDR3 nucleotides read TGTGCCAGTAGTATAGAGCCCGGTGGAGAAGATACTGAAGCTTTCTTT.

V and J are TRBV29-1 and TRBJ2-1, with 9 bases aligning to TRBD1. V gave up 7 bases and J gave up 7 bases; unmatched junction bases: 5. There are 12 residues in the CDR3. Germline CDR1 is SQVTM and CDR2 is ANQGSEA. CDR3 DNA sequence: TGCAGCGGAGTACAGGGGGCGAATGAGCAGTTCTTC. Amino acid sequence: CSGVQGANEQFF.

The chain carries TRBV11-2 and TRBJ1-2; D remains ambiguous. The CDR3 is 16 residues long. Germline V gene sequence: CDR1 SGHAT, CDR2 FQNNGV. Trimming took off 1 base at V and 0 bases at J, with 12 bases between the two ends. CDR3 loop: CASSLGFDGSNYGYTF. In nucleotides, the CDR3 is TGTGCCAGCAGCTTAGGTTTCGACGGATCTAACTATGGCTACACCTTC.

The chain links TRBV15 to TRBJ2-1; 11 nucleotides line up with TRBD2. Germline CDR1 LNHNV, CDR2 YYDKDF (reference sequence). Trimming cost V 1 base and J 6 bases; bases outside gene matches: 8. The CDR3 totals 17 residues. The CDR3 protein is CATSRGALAGVSNEQFF. The CDR3 DNA follows: TGTGCCACCAGCAGAGGTGCACTAGCGGGAGTTTCCAATGAGCAGTTCTTC.

The V gene is TRBV6-1, the J gene TRBJ1-2; tentatively, D is TRBD1 (5 bases). Germline CDR1 MNHNS, CDR2 SASEGT. V lost 9 bases, J lost 7 bases, and 21 bases lay in between. The CDR3 is made up of 14 amino acids. CDR3 nucleotide sequence: TGTGCCAGTCAAGGTCCCGACAGCCTACCTGGCTACACCTTC. This gives the protein CASQGPDSLPGYTF.

The chain has TRBV7-9 and TRBJ2-2, with D maybe TRBD2 (6 bases). The CDR3 is made up of 16 amino acids. Trimming left V 2 bases short and J 0 bases short, with 10 bases between. CDR1 is SEHNR and CDR2 is FQNEAQ in the germline V gene (reference sequence). The CDR3 sequence: CASSLIGGTNTGELFF. The CDR3 nucleotides read TGTGCCAGCAGCTTAATTGGGGGGACGAACACCGGGGAGCTGTTTTTT.

CDR3 loop: CASGSINTEAFF. CDR3 DNA sequence: TGTGCCAGCGGCAGTATTAACACTGAAGCTTTCTTT. The rearrangement joins TRBV9 to TRBJ1-1; D gene unclear. The CDR3 covers 12 residues. Trimming removed 7 bases at V and 2 bases at J, with 9 bases between. Germline CDR1 is SGDLS and CDR2 is YYNGEE. Complete variable domain (other parts from reference TRBV9 and TRBJ1-1): DSGVTQTPKHLITATGQRVTLRCSPRSGDLSVYWYQQSLDQGLQFLIQYYNGEERAKGNILERFSAQQFPDLHSELNLSSLELGDSALYFCASGSINTEAFFGQGTRLTVV.

The V call is TRBV7-9, the J call TRBJ2-2, with D uncertain. V was cut by 3 bases and J by 4 bases, with 6 bases left in between. Looked up from germline, CDR1 is SEHNR and CDR2 is FQNEAQ (reference sequence). This CDR3 region has 13 residues. The CDR3 sequence: CASSFTPTGELFF. The DNA for the CDR3 is TGTGCCAGCAGCTTTACTCCCACCGGGGAGCTGTTTTTT. The full variable domain, its missing parts supplied by reference TRBV7-9 and TRBJ2-2, is DTGVSQNPRHKITKRGQNVTFRCDPISEHNRLYWYRQTLGQGPEFLTYFQNEAQLEKSRLLSDRFSAERPKGSFSTLEIQRTEQGDSAMYLCASSFTPTGELFFGEGSRLTVL.

The CDR3 nucleotides are TGCGCCAGCAGCCACCCGGGGACAGCTGAAGCTTTCTTT. Translation: CASSHPGTAEAFF. This chain connects TRBV4-1 to TRBJ1-1; 7 nucleotides line up with TRBD1. The germline V gene has CDR1 MGHRA and CDR2 YSYEKL. V dropped 3 bases and J dropped 6; count of bases not matched to a gene: 4. This CDR3 is 13 amino acids long.

The CDR3 protein is CASSEKLGHTEAFF. CDR3 DNA: TGCGCCAGCAGTGAGAAGCTGGGGCACACTGAAGCTTTCTTT. This sequence joins TRBV10-1 and TRBJ1-1, with D possibly being TRBD1 (5 bases). The CDR3 spans 14 residues. CDR1 WNHNN and CDR2 SYGVQD come from the germline V gene (reference sequence). The V gene lost 2 bases and the J gene lost 3 bases, with 10 bases spanning the gap.

This chain uses TRBV7-2 with TRBJ2-1, with 11 bases fitting TRBD2. The CDR3 consists of 19 residues. The J segment lost 3 bases and the V segment lost 5 bases, leaving 15 bases of the junction unmatched. Germline CDR1 SGHTA, CDR2 FQGNSA. The CDR3 region is CASSDSGTSGGAFYNEQFF. The CDR3 DNA is TGTGCCAGCAGCGACTCGGGGACTAGCGGAGGAGCTTTCTACAATGAGCAGTTCTTC. Filled out from reference TRBV7-2 and TRBJ2-1, the complete variable domain reads GAGVSQSPSNKVTEKGKDVELRCDPISGHTALYWYRQSLGQGLEFLIYFQGNSAPDKSGLPSDRFSAERTGGSVSTLTIQRTQQEDSAVYLCASSDSGTSGGAFYNEQFFGPGTRLTVL.

J is TRBJ2-6 and V is TRBV7-9; 12 nucleotides align to TRBD1. The CDR3 totals 19 residues. With 4 bases clipped from V and 4 bases from J, the junction kept 11 bases outside the gene matches. Looked up from germline, CDR1 is SEHNR and CDR2 is FQNEAQ (reference sequence). CDR3 residues: CASSSNRDRGLSGANVLTF. The CDR3 nucleotides are TGTGCCAGCAGCTCAAACCGGGACAGGGGGCTGAGCGGGGCCAACGTCCTGACTTTC.

The chain carries TRBV19 and TRBJ1-2; 8 bases match TRBD1. V was pared by 5 bases and J by 3 bases, with 5 bases of the junction left unmatched. This CDR3 is built from 14 residues. Looked up from germline, CDR1 is LNHDA and CDR2 is SQIVND (reference sequence). CDR3 DNA sequence: TGTGCCAGTAGTCCAGGGGGCTTCGACTATGGCTACACCTTC. It translates to CASSPGGFDYGYTF.

This sequence joins TRBV4-1 and TRBJ2-1; 9 bases fit TRBD2. In germline, CDR1 is MGHRA, CDR2 YSYEKL. The CDR3 sequence is 16 residues long. The V segment lost 4 bases and the J segment 1 base; nucleotides outside the gene matches: 5. This chain's CDR3 is CASSLAAGGSYNEQFF. As DNA, the CDR3 is TGCGCCAGCAGCCTCGCCGCGGGGGGGTCCTACAATGAGCAGTTCTTC.

CDR3 sequence: CASSLTGEWDEQYF. Written as DNA, the CDR3 is TGTGCCAGCAGCTTGACGGGGGAGTGGGACGAGCAGTACTTC. The rearrangement links TRBV5-4 to TRBJ2-7, with D tentatively TRBD2 (6 bases). The germline CDR1 and CDR2 sequences are SGHNT and YYREEE (reference sequence). V dropped 1 base and J dropped 5 bases, with 13 bases sitting between them. This CDR3 is 14 amino acids long.

V and J are TRBV7-9 and TRBJ1-1; no firm D call. Germline CDR1 is SEHNR and CDR2 is FQNEAQ (reference sequence). The V and J ends lost 5 bases and 4 bases respectively, with 11 bases between them. The CDR3 is 13 amino acids. CDR3 loop: CASSPKGATEAFF. The DNA for the CDR3 is TGTGCCAGCAGCCCAAAAGGTGCCACTGAAGCTTTCTTT.

The rearrangement uses TRBV3-1 and TRBJ1-6; D perhaps matches TRBD1 (5 bases). CDR3 length: 14 residues. V was shortened by 8 bases and J by 9 bases, with 17 bases between the two germline ends. Per germline, CDR1 LGHDT and CDR2 YNNKEL (reference sequence). CDR3 DNA: TGTGCCAGCGAGACCGGGGCGGGGGGTTCACCCCTCCACTTT. The encoded protein is CASETGAGGSPLHF.

This clonotype turned up a few times. The chain employs TRBV7-2 and TRBJ1-4; D remains unclear. The V gene's germline CDR1 is SGHTA and CDR2 FQGNSA. The CDR3 consists of 15 residues. The ends were cut back, 0 bases at V and 2 bases at J, with 7 bases in the middle. For the CDR3, the DNA is TGTGCCAGCAGCTTAGCTGCAATGACTAATGAAAAACTGTTTTTT. Encoded protein: CASSLAAMTNEKLFF.

The genes are TRBV7-8 and TRBJ2-3, with 11 positions matching TRBD2. The trim removed 1 base at V and 2 bases at J, leaving 11 bases unmatched. Germline V gene data show CDR1 as SGHVS and CDR2 as FQNEAQ. The CDR3 totals 19 residues. The CDR3: CASSLGLAGLSLPTDTQYF. In nucleotides, the CDR3 is TGTGCCAGCAGCTTAGGACTAGCGGGACTGAGCCTTCCCACAGATACGCAGTATTTT.

The CDR3 region has the DNA TGTGCCACAGAGGGGACAGGGGTCAATGAGCAGTTCTTC. Protein sequence: CATEGTGVNEQFF. The genes are TRBV2 and TRBJ2-1; 10 bases map to TRBD1. Germline CDR1 SNHLY, CDR2 FYNNEI. This CDR3 is built from 13 residues. Losses at the gene ends were 10 bases for V and 6 bases for J; bases not matched to a gene: 6.

This clonotype was seen only a few times. The chain uses TRBV27 and TRBJ1-2, with D possibly being TRBD1 (6 bases). CDR1 is MNHEY, CDR2 SMNVEV, per germline (reference sequence). V lost 5 bases to trimming and J lost 6 bases, with 7 bases between them. This CDR3 comprises 11 residues. CDR3 nucleotides: TGTGCCAGCAGTCCAGGGGATGGCTACACCTTC. Translated: CASSPGDGYTF.

This sequence joins TRBV20-1 and TRBJ2-1, with TRBD2 identical over 11 bases. The trim removed 3 bases at V and 8 bases at J, leaving 12 bases unmatched. Germline V gene lookup returns CDR1 DFQATT and CDR2 SNEGSKA (reference sequence). CDR3 size: 16 residues. The CDR3 here is CSASPGLAVSGDEQFF. Here the CDR3 DNA reads TGCAGTGCTAGTCCGGGACTAGCGGTATCAGGGGATGAGCAGTTCTTC.

The V and J genes are TRBV27 and TRBJ2-3; D gene unclear. There are 15 residues in the CDR3. V lost 2 bases to trimming and J lost 0 bases, with 9 bases between them. The germline CDR1 and CDR2 sequences are MNHEY and SMNVEV (reference sequence). The chain's CDR3 is CASSLTHPSTDTQYF. Here the CDR3 DNA reads TGTGCCAGCAGTTTAACCCACCCTAGCACAGATACGCAGTATTTT.

The V gene is TRBV28, the J gene TRBJ2-1; 7 bases align to TRBD2. The length of the CDR3 is 17 residues. Germline CDR1 and CDR2: MDHEN and SYDVKM. Germline trimming cut 8 bases from V and 0 bases from J; bases unmatched to any gene: 13. CDR3 protein: CASQRSRAGLSYNEQFF. In nucleotides, the CDR3 is TGTGCCAGCCAAAGGTCTAGAGCGGGGCTCTCCTACAATGAGCAGTTCTTC. Full variable domain (missing parts from reference TRBV28 and TRBJ2-1): DVKVTQSSRYLVKRTGEKVFLECVQDMDHENMFWYRQDPGLGLRLIYFSYDVKMKEKGDIPEGYSVSREKKERFSLILESASTNQTSMYLCASQRSRAGLSYNEQFFGPGTRLTVL.

The rearrangement links TRBV12-3 or TRBV12-4 to TRBJ1-5; tentatively, D is TRBD1 (5 bases). V was pared by 5 bases and J by 4 bases, with 15 bases between. The CDR3 is made up of 15 amino acids. In DNA form, the CDR3 reads TGTGCCAGCAGTATCTCCAGGGCTTCGAATCAGCCCCAGCATTTT. This codes for CASSISRASNQPQHF.

The rearrangement uses TRBV12-3 or TRBV12-4 and TRBJ2-5; 7 bases fit TRBD1. The junction had 10 bases not matched to a gene; V was cut back by 5 bases and J by 1 base. The CDR3 is 16 amino acids. CDR3: CASSQDRVLGQETQYF. The CDR3 DNA sequence: TGTGCCAGCAGTCAAGACAGGGTACTGGGCCAAGAGACCCAGTACTTC.